The source of this TCR beta chain is a study of blood T cell repertoires in COVID-19 (dated by TCRdb to 2020 to 2022). About the investigation overall: Samples covering the acute and convalescent phases of COVID-19 were provided by collaborators in the United States, Italy and Spain. The dataset comprised deeply sampled blood TCRbeta repertoires from subjects exposed to, actively infected with, or recovered from COVID-19. The prospective study material was composed of cDNA or gDNA derived from T cells, B-cell-depleted T cells, or PBMCs. The repertoires were made available in a free public database intended to serve as a resource for research on the immune response to SARS-CoV-2. Samples were obtained from the ongoing ImmuneRACE study (first 160 participants) and from 1,000 to 1,500 subjects provided by 6 global collaborators. The sample metadata nearly always contained a de-identified subject ID, COVID-19 status, age in years and sex. Where available, HLA class I and class II types were obtained from metadata supplied by the sample provider rather than from assay-based typing.

This clone was recorded a few times. It lacks a known antigen. The input lacks base qualities; no much larger clone sits a single base away. The full study reports these points: How much clinical and demographic metadata was included differed by source and by participant, and the metadata was provided uncurated.

The immunoSEQ Assay, a bias-controlled multiplex PCR, was used to amplify TCRbeta CDR3 regions from genomic DNA. On the study's bioinformatics: The number of nucleated cells in each sample was estimated by amplification of reference gene primers within the assay. Sequence reads were collapsed and filtered to measure the absolute abundance of every unique TCRbeta CDR3 rearrangement. Productive Simpson clonality was computed per sample as the square root of Simpson's diversity index over productive rearrangements. TCRdb holds this immuneACCESS table with in-frame rearrangements only. Some clones are missing; in checked studies, unresolved V genes explain under half, and the rest has no known cause. Clone size and V and J calls were adopted from that table, with D and trimming inferred from the DNA. Within this sample are 130,000 to 150,000 clones, with about four fifths of them counted one time only. The ten most abundant clones make up 3.5% of the sample.

V is cut by 6 bases and J by 7 bases, and the space between the germline ends is 10 bases. Reading from cysteine to phenylalanine, the CDR3 counts 13 amino acids. Only CDR3 DNA remains: 39 bases, in frame from the first base. Looking up the germline V gene yields CDR1 MDHEN and CDR2 SYDVKM. Samples from volunteer blood donors who had recovered from COVID-19 were contributed by a second Seattle source. The collaborating institutions used their own protocols to collect whole blood in K2EDTA tubes. For TCRbeta analysis, collaborators shipped samples as frozen whole blood, isolated PBMCs, or DNA extracted from either of those sample types.

This clonotype was obtained from a man in his 70s who had recovered from COVID-19. The chain joins TRBV28 to TRBJ1-6; a tentative D call is TRBD1 (6 bases match). Sequencing was done on a sample of peripheral blood. The DNA sequence is given as TGTGCCAGCAGGCAGGGGTGGAATTCACCCCTCCACTTT. Its protein is CASRQGWNSPLHF.